This T cell receptor (beta chain) stems from a study of T cells expressing NK-cell markers. As for the study in general: Sorted CD3+CD56+NKG2C+, CD3+CD56+NKG2C- and CD3+CD56-NKG2C+ T cells provided the TCR beta repertoires. There were seven HCMV-seropositive donors and one seronegative donor among the eight sequenced.

Of note for this clonotype: Its antigen is not identified.

Study-level results: The HCMV specificity of the expanded NKG2C+ T cell clones stayed unresolved. The study found these clonotypes also leading the CD3+CD56-NKG2C+ fraction in several donors.

There are 12 residues in the CDR3. The V gene's germline CDR1 is SGHTA and CDR2 FQGNSA. From its re-call of the 5' RACE reads, TCRdb lists each CDR3 protein once, without DNA. Recorded for this sample: under 200,000 distinct CDR3 sequences. The clonotype originates from a woman between 18 and 70 years old in good health. Specimen: blood T cells: a sorted CD56 or NKG2C T cell subset, CD4+ or CD8+ T cells, or bulk PBMC T cells (not recorded which). This chain joins TRBV7-2 and TRBJ1-3. CDR3 region: CASSSMGNTIYF.